These 28 T cell receptor beta chains were all obtained from the same sample, sequenced in a study of T cell responses to AZD1222 COVID-19 vaccine. TCRdb keeps only in-frame clones here, not all; method: immunoSEQ multiplex PCR. The data show around 70,000 clones, with about 85% seen just once and under 1.5% held by the top ten. Source: peripheral blood, taken 28 days after the second AZD1222 dose. These receptor sequences come from an adult who received the AZD1222 COVID-19 vaccine.

The chain has TRBV23-1 and TRBJ2-6, with D perhaps TRBD2 (6 bases). TRBV23-1 is an ORF for which the function is uncertain. V was cut by 6 bases and J by 2 bases, with 17 bases left in between. The CDR3 loop spans 17 amino acids. CDR3 nucleotides: TGCGCCAGCAGATTAACTTGGGGGGATCCTGGGGCCAACGTCCTGACTTTC. It codes for CASRLTWGDPGANVLTF.

The genes are TRBV9 and TRBJ2-2; D perhaps matches TRBD2 (6 bases). V was shortened by 6 bases and J by 2 bases, with 11 bases between the two germline ends. CDR3 size: 14 residues. CDR1 and CDR2 (germline): SGDLS, YYNGEE. This chain's CDR3 is CASMEGPNTGELFF. The CDR3 bases are TGTGCCAGCATGGAGGGACCCAACACCGGGGAGCTGTTTTTT. Full variable domain (missing parts from reference TRBV9 and TRBJ2-2): DSGVTQTPKHLITATGQRVTLRCSPRSGDLSVYWYQQSLDQGLQFLIQYYNGEERAKGNILERFSAQQFPDLHSELNLSSLELGDSALYFCASMEGPNTGELFFGEGSRLTVL.

V is TRBV4-2 and J is TRBJ1-2; TRBD1 agrees at 9 bases. Germline loops: CDR1 LGHNA, CDR2 YNFKEQ. J lost 6 bases, V lost 0 bases, and 5 bases had no gene match. The CDR3 has 15 amino acids. The CDR3 DNA reads as TGTGCCAGCAGCCAAGACCGGGACAGGGTAAATGGCTACACCTTC. This sequence encodes CASSQDRDRVNGYTF.

The chain recombines TRBV7-3 with TRBJ2-1; D ambiguous. Germline V gene data show CDR1 as SGHTA and CDR2 as FQGTGA. Trimming took 5 bases from V and 6 from J, leaving 11 bases between them. The CDR3 length is 13 residues. The CDR3 coding sequence is TGTGCCAGCAGCCTAGGCCACGTCAATGAGCAGTTCTTC. It yields the protein CASSLGHVNEQFF. Full variable domain (missing parts from reference TRBV7-3 and TRBJ2-1): GAGVSQTPSNKVTEKGKYVELRCDPISGHTALYWYRQSLGQGPEFLIYFQGTGAADDSGLPNDRFFAVRPEGSVSTLKIQRTERGDSAVYLCASSLGHVNEQFFGPGTRLTVL.

The J gene is TRBJ2-3, the V gene TRBV7-3, with a tentative D call TRBD2 (6 bases). CDR1 is SGHTA, CDR2 FQGTGA, per germline. There are 14 residues in the CDR3. V dropped 3 bases and J dropped 6 bases, with 13 bases sitting between them. The CDR3 DNA reads TGTGCCAGCAGCTTCTACGGGAGCGAGGATACGCAGTATTTT. Encoded protein: CASSFYGSEDTQYF. Drawing the rest from reference TRBV7-3 and TRBJ2-3, the complete variable domain is GAGVSQTPSNKVTEKGKYVELRCDPISGHTALYWYRQSLGQGPEFLIYFQGTGAADDSGLPNDRFFAVRPEGSVSTLKIQRTERGDSAVYLCASSFYGSEDTQYFGPGTRLTVL.

The chain carries TRBV29-1 and TRBJ2-7; tentative D call: TRBD2 (6 bases). This CDR3 has 13 amino acids. CDR1 is SQVTM, CDR2 ANQGSEA, per germline. V lost 5 bases and J lost 0, with 11 bases in between. This CDR3 is CSVRDGSSYEQYF. The CDR3, as DNA: TGCAGCGTTCGGGACGGGAGCTCCTACGAGCAGTACTTC.

This sequence joins TRBV2 and TRBJ1-1; D remains ambiguous. The CDR3 runs to 12 residues. Trimming cost V 10 bases and J 5 bases, with 14 bases left between them. CDR1 and CDR2 from the germline V gene are SNHLY and FYNNEI. CDR3 sequence: CAIWWAGTEAFF. The CDR3 DNA is TGTGCCATATGGTGGGCTGGGACTGAAGCTTTCTTT.

The V gene is TRBV7-8, the J gene TRBJ1-5, with 9 bases identical to TRBD1. The V gene end was trimmed by 4 bases and the J gene end by 6 bases; junction bases not matched to a gene: 4. The CDR3 has 14 amino acids. Germline V CDR1 and CDR2: SGHVS, FQNEAQ. The CDR3, as DNA: TGTGCCAGCAGCTCGGGGGACAGGGTTCAGCCCCAGCATTTT. Encoded protein: CASSSGDRVQPQHF.

This clone appeared a single time. The CDR3 reads CSARREDSYEQYF. CDR3 nucleotide sequence: TGCAGCGCTAGGCGGGAGGACTCCTACGAGCAGTACTTC. V usage is TRBV29-1 and J usage is TRBJ2-7; 8 bases are a match to TRBD2. Germline lookup yields CDR1 SQVTM and CDR2 ANQGSEA. The ends lost 7 bases at V and 0 bases at J; junction bases unmatched: 5. The CDR3 runs to 13 residues.

The rearrangement uses TRBV3-1 (or the pseudogene TRBV3-2) and TRBJ1-5; possibly TRBD1 for D (5 bases). The CDR3 has 13 residues. Per the germline V gene, CDR1 is LGHDT and CDR2 is YNNKEL (reference sequence). V dropped 1 base and J dropped 5 bases, with 6 bases sitting between them. In DNA form, the CDR3 reads TGTGCCAGCAGCCAAGGCAGGGATCAGCCCCAGCATTTT. Protein: CASSQGRDQPQHF.

This sequence joins TRBV7-2 and TRBJ2-5; TRBD2 matches at 10 bases. Looked up from germline, CDR1 is SGHTA and CDR2 is FQGNSA. Losses at the gene ends were 5 bases for V and 5 bases for J; bases not matched to a gene: 8. There are 15 residues in the CDR3. This chain's CDR3 is CASSHWTSGMETQYF. For the CDR3, the DNA is TGTGCCAGCAGCCATTGGACTAGCGGTATGGAGACCCAGTACTTC.

The chain has TRBV7-9 and TRBJ2-3; TRBD1 might be the D (6 bases). This CDR3 is 15 amino acids long. Germline CDR1 and CDR2: SEHNR and FQNEAQ (reference sequence). The V end was cut by 1 base, the J end by 3 bases, with 11 bases between. The CDR3 sequence: CASSLVPRGTDTQYF. The CDR3, as DNA: TGTGCCAGCAGCTTAGTGCCCAGGGGAACAGATACGCAGTATTTT.

The chain couples TRBV29-1 to TRBJ2-2; 7 positions agree with TRBD1. Trimming took 6 bases from V and 2 from J; bases not matched to a gene: 9. This CDR3 contains 15 residues. Germline loops: CDR1 SQVTM, CDR2 ANQGSEA. The CDR3 region is CSVDGRTGNTGELFF. As DNA, the CDR3 is TGCAGCGTAGACGGTCGGACAGGAAACACCGGGGAGCTGTTTTTT.

V gene TRBV7-3 combines with J gene TRBJ2-2; 8 nucleotides line up with TRBD2. The CDR3 loop spans 19 amino acids. In germline, CDR1 is SGHTA, CDR2 FQGTGA. V lost 4 bases and J lost 4; bases outside the gene matches: 17. CDR3 in amino acids: CASSSRGKAGGAVTGELFF. In DNA form, the CDR3 reads TGTGCCAGCAGCTCGAGGGGGAAGGCGGGAGGAGCCGTCACCGGGGAGCTGTTTTTT.

The chain combines TRBV7-2 with TRBJ1-3, with a possible D match to TRBD1 (6 bases). Trimming took off 3 bases at V and 3 bases at J, with 12 bases between the two ends. The length of the CDR3 is 15 residues. Germline V gene data show CDR1 as SGHTA and CDR2 as FQGNSA. The CDR3 DNA sequence: TGTGCCAGCAGCTTCTACAGGGCTCGTGGAAACACCATATATTTT. The encoded protein is CASSFYRARGNTIYF.

This clone was detected once. The chain carries TRBV12-3 or TRBV12-4 and TRBJ2-2; D remains unclear. The CDR3 runs to 13 residues. The V gene lost 2 bases and the J gene lost 4 bases, with 5 bases spanning the gap. CDR3 amino acids: CASSLTGTGELFF. The CDR3 DNA reads TGTGCCAGCAGTTTAACTGGCACCGGGGAGCTGTTTTTT.

DNA of the CDR3: TGTGCCAGCTCACCGGGACAGGTCGAGTCCCAGCCCCAGCATTTT. Protein sequence: CASSPGQVESQPQHF. The chain links TRBV18 to TRBJ1-5; 8 bases are shared with TRBD1. In germline, CDR1 is KGHSH, CDR2 LQKENI. This CDR3 is 15 amino acids long. V shed 3 bases and J 7 bases; nucleotides not matched to a gene: 8.

This clone was counted a single time. The gene calls are TRBV7-2 and TRBJ1-1, with D maybe TRBD1 (6 bases). V lost 2 bases, J lost 8 bases, and 12 bases lay in between. CDR1 is SGHTA and CDR2 is FQGNSA in the germline V gene. The CDR3 contains 13 residues. The CDR3 reads CASSLIRGREAFF. CDR3 sequence (DNA): TGTGCCAGCAGCTTAATCCGGGGGCGAGAAGCTTTCTTT.

The gene calls are TRBV27 and TRBJ1-2; the match to TRBD1 covers 12 bases. Trimming removed 2 bases from V and 4 bases from J; junction bases left unmatched: 11. The CDR3 sequence is 18 residues long. CDR1 MNHEY and CDR2 SMNVEV come from the germline V gene (reference sequence). The CDR3 DNA reads as TGTGCCAGCAGTTTACACCCCGGGACAGGGGGCGGAAGCTATGGCTACACCTTC. This gives the protein CASSLHPGTGGGSYGYTF.

The rearrangement links TRBV11-2 to TRBJ1-2; TRBD1 agrees at 8 bases. The CDR3 spans 14 residues. Germline trimming cut 5 bases from V and 7 bases from J; bases unmatched to any gene: 9. Germline values: CDR1 SGHAT, CDR2 FQNNGV. The CDR3 bases are TGTGCCAGCAGCCAAGATAAAGACAGGGGTGGCTACACCTTC. Amino acid sequence: CASSQDKDRGGYTF.

The V gene is TRBV5-5, the J gene TRBJ1-3; D possibly corresponds to TRBD1 (6 bases). Trimming stripped 0 bases from V and 4 bases from J, with 11 bases between. CDR3 size: 15 residues. Looked up from germline, CDR1 is SGHKS and CDR2 is YYEKEE (reference sequence). Here the CDR3 reads CASSLAAGDGNTIYF. CDR3 in DNA: TGTGCCAGCAGCTTGGCGGCAGGGGACGGAAACACCATATATTTT.

This rearrangement joins TRBV25-1 to TRBJ1-1, with D uncertain. Germline V gene data show CDR1 as MGHDK and CDR2 as SYGVNS. This CDR3 comprises 15 residues. Trimming pared 2 bases from V and 1 base from J, leaving 11 bases between. This CDR3 is CASSERSAPNTEAFF. In DNA, the CDR3 is TGTGCCAGCAGTGAACGCTCGGCACCGAACACTGAAGCTTTCTTT.

V gene TRBV5-1 combines with J gene TRBJ2-5; 12 bases match TRBD2. The CDR3 totals 17 residues. Germline V gene data show CDR1 as SGHRS and CDR2 as YFSETQ. Trimming took 1 base from V and 5 from J; bases not matched to a gene: 9. Here the CDR3 DNA reads TGCGCCAGCAGCTTGTTATCTAGCGGGAGGGCCGGGGAGACCCAGTACTTC. Translating it yields CASSLLSSGRAGETQYF.

The table lists this clone with a count of one. The V and J genes are TRBV6-5 and TRBJ2-7, with TRBD1 matching over 8 bases. The V segment lost 2 bases and the J segment 3 bases; nucleotides outside the gene matches: 9. The germline gives CDR1 MNHEY, CDR2 SVGAGI. The CDR3 spans 16 residues. CDR3 sequence (DNA): TGTGCCAGCAGTTACCCTTCAAGACAGGGGATCTACGAGCAGTACTTC. This codes for CASSYPSRQGIYEQYF.

J is TRBJ1-1 and V is TRBV30; no clear D. The V end was cut by 6 bases, the J end by 5 bases, with 4 bases between. Germline V gene sequence: CDR1 GTSNPN, CDR2 SVGIG (reference sequence). CDR3 length: 9 residues. CDR3 nucleotide sequence: TGTGCCTGTCAAACTGAAGCTTTCTTT. Translation gives CACQTEAFF.

V usage is TRBV19 and J usage is TRBJ1-2, with unresolved D. V lost 5 bases and J 0 bases, leaving 13 bases between the germline ends. This CDR3 is 15 amino acids long. Germline values: CDR1 LNHDA, CDR2 SQIVND (reference sequence). DNA for the CDR3: TGTGCCAGTAGTGAGTTAGGATTCTCTAACTATGGCTACACCTTC. It yields the protein CASSELGFSNYGYTF.

DNA of the CDR3: TGTGCCAGCAGCGGGTCCGGGACAGGGATCTACAATGAGCAGTTCTTC. Encoded protein: CASSGSGTGIYNEQFF. The chain has TRBV9 and TRBJ2-1; 9 bases match TRBD1. The CDR3 spans 16 residues. Trimming at V came to 3 bases and at J to 3 bases, leaving 7 bases not matched to a gene. Germline V CDR1 and CDR2: SGDLS, YYNGEE. Together with reference TRBV9 and TRBJ2-1, the CDR3 gives the full variable domain: DSGVTQTPKHLITATGQRVTLRCSPRSGDLSVYWYQQSLDQGLQFLIQYYNGEERAKGNILERFSAQQFPDLHSELNLSSLELGDSALYFCASSGSGTGIYNEQFFGPGTRLTVL.

The chain combines TRBV9 with TRBJ2-7; TRBD2 aligns across 9 bases. J gave up 6 bases and V 4 bases, and 5 bases lay outside the gene matches. Germline V gene sequence: CDR1 SGDLS, CDR2 YYNGEE. This CDR3 spans 13 amino acids. Here the CDR3 reads CASSSGLAREQYF. The DNA for the CDR3 is TGTGCCAGCAGCTCGGGACTAGCCCGCGAGCAGTACTTC.